One sample yielded the 14 T cell receptor beta chains listed below, sequenced in a study of shared clonotypes between healthy human individuals. Data came from immunoSEQ multiplex PCR; TCRdb stores just in-frame clones and leaves some out. This table holds about 2.4 million clones, 93% found once. The sample comprised naive CD4+ T cells from PBMCs. Subset denoted: CD45RA+ positively selected. These receptors were taken from a man aged 18 to 29 in good health. Some clones in this sample may be carry-over from other donors' samples.

The chain combines TRBV7-3 with TRBJ2-1; D call uncertain. Trimming shortened V by 1 base and J by 0 bases, and 10 bases separated the two germline ends. This CDR3 comprises 16 residues. Germline CDR1 reads SGHTA; CDR2 reads FQGTGA. The CDR3 bases are TGTGCCAGCAGCTTAATTGCTGAAAGCTCCTACAATGAGCAGTTCTTC. Amino acids: CASSLIAESSYNEQFF.

The V call is TRBV28, the J call TRBJ2-1; 9 bases match TRBD2. With 4 bases clipped from V and 7 bases from J, the junction kept 8 bases outside the gene matches. Germline V CDR1 and CDR2: MDHEN, SYDVKM. The CDR3 length is 15 residues. The CDR3 region has the DNA TGTGCCAGCAGTTCCGCGGGAGGGCCTCTAAATGAGCAGTTCTTC. It translates to CASSSAGGPLNEQFF.

The V gene is TRBV7-9, the J gene TRBJ1-2; D possibly corresponds to TRBD1 (6 bases). Trimming cost V 5 bases and J 4 bases, with 17 bases left between them. In germline, CDR1 is SEHNR, CDR2 FQNEAQ (reference sequence). The CDR3 is 15 amino acids. CDR3 DNA sequence: TGTGCCAGCAGCATGAAGGACAGCGGGCTCTATGGCTACACCTTC. Protein sequence: CASSMKDSGLYGYTF.

The chain links TRBV6-1 to TRBJ1-1; D remains ambiguous. Germline CDR1 is MNHNS and CDR2 is SASEGT. Trimming left V 0 bases short and J 13 bases short, with 18 bases between. CDR3 length: 14 amino acids. As DNA, the CDR3 is TGTGCCAGCAGTGAAGCATGGACGACGAATTTAGGTTTCTTT. Its translation: CASSEAWTTNLGFF.

Turning to this clone: Other DNA sequences of this sample code for an identical CDR3. Here the CDR3 DNA reads TGTGCCAGCTCACCAGGCGGGCAAGAGACCCAGTACTTC. Translating it yields CASSPGGQETQYF. The chain couples TRBV18 to TRBJ2-5; D may be TRBD2 (5 bases). Germline V gene data show CDR1 as KGHSH and CDR2 as LQKENI. The CDR3 loop spans 13 amino acids. The V and J ends lost 2 bases and 2 bases respectively, with 6 bases between them.

This clone has a handful of counts. The chain has TRBV28 and TRBJ1-1; TRBD1 agrees at 8 bases. The CDR3 has 14 residues. Per the germline V gene, CDR1 is MDHEN and CDR2 is SYDVKM. V dropped 6 bases and J dropped 4; count of bases not matched to a gene: 7. The DNA for the CDR3 is TGTGCCAGCAGCACAACGACAGGGGTCACTGAAGCTTTCTTT. Its translation: CASSTTTGVTEAFF.

To note about this clone: The germline gene is not matched at one end of the junction; a read error may be the cause. The V gene is TRBV2, the J gene TRBJ1-2; perhaps TRBD1 as D (6 bases). Germline values: CDR1 SNHLY, CDR2 FYNNEI. The CDR3 totals 15 residues. The DNA for the CDR3 is TGTGCCAGCAAATCCATCCCCGGGACAAATGGCCGGCTCCTCTTC. Translation: CASKSIPGTNGRLLF.

The V call is TRBV2, the J call TRBJ1-2; TRBD1 matches 9 bases. Trimming cost V 6 bases and J 5 bases; bases outside gene matches: 10. CDR1 is SNHLY, CDR2 FYNNEI, per germline. This CDR3 is built from 15 residues. The CDR3 spells CASSGGGQGRYGYTF. The DNA of the CDR3 is TGTGCCAGCAGCGGAGGGGGACAGGGTCGGTATGGCTACACCTTC.

The chain carries TRBV7-9 and TRBJ2-7; D is ambiguous. The length of the CDR3 is 10 residues. V lost 3 bases and J 4 bases, leaving 1 base between the germline ends. Germline CDR1 is SEHNR and CDR2 is FQNEAQ (reference sequence). The chain's CDR3 is CASSFYEQYF. CDR3 DNA: TGTGCCAGCAGCTTTTACGAGCAGTACTTC.

The rearrangement joins TRBV5-4 to TRBJ2-2; 10 bases agree with TRBD1. Germline values: CDR1 SGHNT, CDR2 YYREEE (reference sequence). Trimming at V came to 4 bases and at J to 5 bases, leaving 8 bases not matched to a gene. The CDR3 covers 16 residues. The CDR3 loop reads CASSPDRGRPTGELFF. The CDR3 bases are TGTGCCAGCAGCCCGGACAGGGGGAGACCTACCGGGGAGCTGTTTTTT.

The chain couples TRBV10-3 to TRBJ2-3, with no clear D. Between the trimmed V and J ends, which lost 8 bases and 1 base, there was a span of 19 bases. Germline CDR1 and CDR2: ENHRY and SYGVKD. The CDR3 sequence is 16 residues long. Here the CDR3 reads CAISPGTRLRTDTQYF. Here the CDR3 DNA reads TGTGCCATCTCACCCGGAACGCGGCTTCGCACAGATACGCAGTATTTT.

The V gene is TRBV6-1, the J gene TRBJ1-5, with D unclear. The CDR3 is 12 amino acids. Germline-derived CDR1 and CDR2 are MNHNS and SASEGT. The V end lost 4 bases, the J end lost 9 bases, and 10 bases lay between the germline ends. This CDR3 reads CASSAPLLPQHF. The CDR3 bases are TGTGCCAGCAGTGCGCCGTTGTTGCCCCAGCATTTT.

V usage is TRBV19 and J usage is TRBJ1-4, with D possibly being TRBD1 (6 bases). The length of the CDR3 is 14 residues. Germline V gene sequence: CDR1 LNHDA, CDR2 SQIVND (reference sequence). V was cut by 3 bases and J by 6 bases, with 11 bases left in between. The CDR3 is CASSIGTRYEKLFF. The CDR3 DNA is TGTGCCAGTAGTATCGGGACAAGATATGAAAAACTGTTTTTT.

This clone was seen once. The CDR3 DNA follows: TGTGCCAGCAGTCTCCCCGGGAGCTCTAACTATGGCTACACCTTC. This encodes CASSLPGSSNYGYTF. The chain has TRBV7-9 and TRBJ1-2; D is ambiguous. Germline CDR1 and CDR2: SEHNR and FQNEAQ (reference sequence). V lost 6 bases and J lost 0, with 14 bases in between. The CDR3 sequence is 15 residues long.